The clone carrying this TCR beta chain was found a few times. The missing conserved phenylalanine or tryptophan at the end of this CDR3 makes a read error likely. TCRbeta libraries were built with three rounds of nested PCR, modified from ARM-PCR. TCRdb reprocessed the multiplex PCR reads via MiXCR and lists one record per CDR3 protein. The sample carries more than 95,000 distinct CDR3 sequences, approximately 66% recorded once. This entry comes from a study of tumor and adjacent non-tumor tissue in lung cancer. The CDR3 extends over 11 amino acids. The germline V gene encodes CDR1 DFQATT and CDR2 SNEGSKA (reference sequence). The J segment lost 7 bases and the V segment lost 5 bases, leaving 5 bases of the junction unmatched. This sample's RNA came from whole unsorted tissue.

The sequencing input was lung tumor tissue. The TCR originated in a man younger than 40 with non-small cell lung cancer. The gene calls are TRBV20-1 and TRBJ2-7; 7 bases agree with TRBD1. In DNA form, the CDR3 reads TGCAGTGCTCTTAGGGGGCGAGAGCAGTACTCC. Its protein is CSALRGREQYS.